This is a list of T cell receptor beta chains from one sample in a study of T-cell memory formation after mild COVID-19. TCRdb processed the 5' RACE reads anew with MiXCR; each CDR3 protein has one entry. The sample contains some 100,000 distinct CDR3 sequences, 11% of which appear only once. Sequencing was done on a sample of PBMCs or a T cell subset sorted from them (not recorded which). The receptors were sampled from a man aged 18 to 29 who had mild COVID-19 (a few samples of this study predate the infection). Cell type and time point are not known. The CDR3 runs from the conserved cysteine through the conserved F or W. A D gene is named only where the DNA matches it firmly. Clone size is stated in some rows and not others, as once, few, many or a class when expanded.

TRBJ2-5	TRBV12-3/TRBV12-4	13	.	TRBD1	CASSFWTGETQYF	TGTGCCAGCAGTTTTTGGACAGGGGAGACCCAGTACTTC
TRBJ2-2	TRBV13	15	.	.	CASSSPLRTTGELFF	TGTGCCAGCAGCTCTCCGCTGCGAACCACCGGGGAGCTGTTTTTT
TRBJ1-1	TRBV7-9	16	few	TRBD1	CASSLDSTGTQVGAFF	TGTGCCAGCAGCTTAGATTCGACAGGGACTCAGGTTGGGGCTTTCTTT
TRBJ2-2	TRBV5-1	15	.	.	CASSPRPGGTGELFF	TGCGCCAGCAGCCCCCGCCCGGGTGGGACCGGGGAGCTGTTTTTT
TRBJ2-1	TRBV7-3	15	few	TRBD1	CASSSGDRDYNEQFF	TGTGCCAGCAGCTCAGGGGACAGGGACTACAATGAGCAGTTCTTC
TRBJ2-3	TRBV9	16	few	TRBD2	CASSPLTGLAADTQYF	TGTGCCAGCAGCCCATTGACGGGACTAGCGGCAGATACGCAGTATTTT
TRBJ2-3	TRBV7-7	15	many	TRBD2	CASSYAAGGTDTQYF	TGTGCTAGCAGCTACGCAGCGGGGGGCACAGATACGCAGTATTTT
TRBJ2-2	TRBV5-4	16	few	TRBD2	CASSRSGGAGTGELFF	TGTGCCAGCAGCCGAAGCGGGGGGGCCGGCACCGGGGAGCTGTTTTTT
TRBJ2-3	TRBV7-2	12	few	.	CASSFSLDTQYF	TGTGCCAGCAGCTTCTCCCTAGATACGCAGTATTTT
TRBJ2-2	TRBV7-7	19	few	TRBD2	CASSPLGLAGGLDTGELFF	TGTGCCAGCAGCCCACTCGGCCTAGCGGGGGGGCTGGACACCGGGGAGCTGTTTTTT
TRBJ2-1	TRBV27	12	.	.	CASSFRRNEQFF	TGTGCCAGCAGTTTCAGACGCAATGAGCAGTTCTTC
TRBJ1-1	TRBV19	14	few	.	CASSSRAVNTEAFF	TGTGCCAGTAGTTCCCGGGCCGTGAACACTGAAGCTTTCTTT
TRBJ1-6	TRBV9	16	.	TRBD1	CASSPNTGGENSPLHF	TGTGCCAGCAGCCCCAATACAGGGGGCGAGAATTCACCCCTCCACTTT
TRBJ2-1	TRBV12-3/TRBV12-4	15	few	.	CASSPGDISYNEQFF	TGTGCCAGCAGTCCAGGAGATATCTCCTACAATGAGCAGTTCTTC
TRBJ2-1	TRBV6-2/TRBV6-3	11	.	TRBD2	CAGGGANEQFF	TGTGCGGGGGGGGGAGCTAATGAGCAGTTCTTC
TRBJ2-1	TRBV7-9	13	few	.	CASSLAGNGEQFF	TGTGCCAGCAGCTTAGCGGGGAACGGTGAGCAGTTCTTC
TRBJ1-2	TRBV5-5	16	few	.	CASSLAWLGDNYGYTF	TGTGCCAGCAGCTTGGCCTGGCTTGGTGATAACTATGGCTACACCTTC
TRBJ1-4	TRBV4-2	15	few	.	CASSLPGPRNEKLFF	TGTGCCAGCAGCTTACCGGGACCGAGAAATGAAAAACTGTTTTTT
TRBJ1-4	TRBV7-8	15	.	.	CASSSPGLTNEKLFF	TGTGCCAGCAGTTCACCGGGGCTTACTAATGAAAAACTGTTTTTT
TRBJ2-1	TRBV13	15	few	TRBD2	CASSNLAGGRNEQFF	TGTGCCAGCAGCAACCTAGCGGGGGGGAGAAATGAGCAGTTCTTC